The clone carrying this T cell receptor (beta chain) has a single count. This CDR3 region has 13 residues. Trimming stripped 5 bases from V and 4 bases from J, with 9 bases between. The germline V gene encodes CDR1 SGHAT and CDR2 FQNNGV. The record originates from a study of blood T cell repertoires in COVID-19. Study context: The samples span acute and convalescent COVID-19 from the United States, Italy and Spain. The analysed material was cDNA or gDNA that came from T cells, B-cell-depleted T cells, or PBMCs.

As handled by the study authors: Amplification of reference gene primers provided the estimated nucleated cell counts. Measured with immunoSEQ multiplex PCR; TCRdb has only the in-frame clones, and not every one. That table furnishes V, J and clone size, whereas the DNA furnished D and trimming. This sample has more than 65,000 clones; more than 80% occur once, and the top ten carry roughly 10%. Sequencing input: peripheral blood. The TCR was taken from a human donor in a cohort sampled during active COVID-19. The chain has TRBV11-2 and TRBJ1-3; D unresolved. The CDR3 DNA follows: TGTGCCAGCAGCATCTCACAGGGAAACACCATATATTTT. Its translation is CASSISQGNTIYF.